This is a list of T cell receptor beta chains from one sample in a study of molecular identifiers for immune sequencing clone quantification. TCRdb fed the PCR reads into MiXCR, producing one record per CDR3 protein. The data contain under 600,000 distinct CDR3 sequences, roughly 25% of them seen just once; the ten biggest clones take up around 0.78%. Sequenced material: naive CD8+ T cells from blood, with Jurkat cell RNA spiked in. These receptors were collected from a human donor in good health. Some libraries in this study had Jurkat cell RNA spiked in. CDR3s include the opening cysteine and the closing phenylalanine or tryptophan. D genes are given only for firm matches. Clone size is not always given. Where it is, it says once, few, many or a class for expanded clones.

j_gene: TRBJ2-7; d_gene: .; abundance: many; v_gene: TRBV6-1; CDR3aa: CASSATDEYEQYF; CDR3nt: TGTGCCAGCAGTGCCACGGATGAATACGAGCAGTACTTC
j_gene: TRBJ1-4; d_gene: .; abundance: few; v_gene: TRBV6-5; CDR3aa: CASSYSPRVDIEKLFF; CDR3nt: TGTGCCAGCAGTTACTCCCCCAGGGTCGATATTGAAAAACTGTTTTTT
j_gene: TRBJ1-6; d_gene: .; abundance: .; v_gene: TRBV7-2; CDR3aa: CASSLTGLGSSYNSPLHF; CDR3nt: TGTGCCAGCAGCCTGACCGGACTTGGGAGCTCCTATAATTCACCCCTCCACTTT
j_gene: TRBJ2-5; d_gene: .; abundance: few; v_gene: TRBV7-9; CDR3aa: CASSSGLLKTQYF; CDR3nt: TGTGCCAGCAGCTCGGGACTTTTAAAGACCCAGTACTTC
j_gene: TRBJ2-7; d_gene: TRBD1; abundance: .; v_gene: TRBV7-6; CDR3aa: CASSPRRDRVYEQYF; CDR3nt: TGTGCCAGCAGCCCCCGACGGGACAGAGTCTACGAGCAGTACTTC
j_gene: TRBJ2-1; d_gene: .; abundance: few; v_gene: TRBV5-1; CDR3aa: CASGFEGAYNEQFF; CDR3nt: TGCGCCAGCGGCTTCGAGGGGGCCTACAATGAGCAGTTCTTC
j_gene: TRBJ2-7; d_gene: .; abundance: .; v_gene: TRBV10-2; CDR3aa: CASGGPGRGYEQYF; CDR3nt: TGCGCCAGCGGTGGTCCCGGTAGGGGCTACGAGCAGTACTTC
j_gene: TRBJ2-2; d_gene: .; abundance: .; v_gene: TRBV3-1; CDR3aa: CASSQERGKGNTGELFF; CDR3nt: TGTGCCAGCAGCCAAGAGCGCGGGAAAGGGAACACCGGGGAGCTGTTTTTT
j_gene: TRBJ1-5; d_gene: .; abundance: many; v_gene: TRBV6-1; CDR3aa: CASSEVGALSQPQHF; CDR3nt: TGTGCCAGCAGTGAAGTAGGGGCGCTCAGCCAGCCCCAGCATTTT
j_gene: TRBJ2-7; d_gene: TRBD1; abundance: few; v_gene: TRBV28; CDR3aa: CASSFRGRVNEQYF; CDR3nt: TGTGCCAGCAGTTTTAGGGGGCGCGTCAACGAGCAGTACTTC
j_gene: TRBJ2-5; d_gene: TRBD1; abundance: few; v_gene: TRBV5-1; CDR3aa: CASSGDRGRQETQYF; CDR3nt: TGCGCCAGCAGCGGGGACAGGGGGCGGCAAGAGACCCAGTACTTC
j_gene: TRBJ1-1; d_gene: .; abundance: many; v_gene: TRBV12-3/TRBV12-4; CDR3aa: CASSATWAGEAFF; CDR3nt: TGTGCCAGCAGCGCCACCTGGGCGGGTGAAGCTTTCTTT
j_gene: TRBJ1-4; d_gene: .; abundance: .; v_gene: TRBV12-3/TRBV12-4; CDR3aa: CASSNPAANEKLSF; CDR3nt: TGTGCCAGCAGTAACCCCGCGGCTAATGAAAAACTGTCTTTT
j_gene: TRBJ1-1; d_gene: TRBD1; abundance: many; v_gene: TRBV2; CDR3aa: CASNLGQGQTLNTEAFF; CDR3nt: TGTGCCAGCAATTTGGGACAGGGCCAAACCTTGAACACTGAAGCTTTCTTT
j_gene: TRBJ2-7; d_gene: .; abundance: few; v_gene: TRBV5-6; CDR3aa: CASSWGDSHEQYF; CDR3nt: TGTGCCAGCAGCTGGGGGGACTCCCACGAGCAGTACTTC
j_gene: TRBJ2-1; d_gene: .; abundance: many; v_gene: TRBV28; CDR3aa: CASSFIPGKQFF; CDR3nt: TGTGCCAGCAGTTTCATTCCGGGAAAGCAGTTCTTC
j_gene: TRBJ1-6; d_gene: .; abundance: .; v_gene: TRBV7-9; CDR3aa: CASSLLGQPPLHF; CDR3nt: TGTGCCAGCAGCTTATTGGGACAACCACCCCTCCACTTT
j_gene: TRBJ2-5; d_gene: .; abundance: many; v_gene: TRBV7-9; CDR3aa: CASSLRVRGGAETQYF; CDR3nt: TGTGCCAGCAGCTTACGGGTCAGAGGAGGGGCAGAGACCCAGTACTTC
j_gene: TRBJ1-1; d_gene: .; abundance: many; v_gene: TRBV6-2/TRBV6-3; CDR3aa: CASSSGHPLEAFF; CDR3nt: TGTGCCAGCAGTTCCGGACATCCTTTGGAAGCTTTCTTT
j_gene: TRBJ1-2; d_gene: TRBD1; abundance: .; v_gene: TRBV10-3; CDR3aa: CAISERQGAFNGYTF; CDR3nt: TGTGCCATCAGTGAGAGACAGGGGGCCTTCAATGGCTACACCTTC
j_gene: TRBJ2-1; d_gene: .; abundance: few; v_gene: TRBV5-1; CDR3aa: CASSLAPTSYNEQFF; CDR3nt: TGCGCCAGCAGCTTGGCCCCGACTTCCTACAATGAGCAGTTCTTC
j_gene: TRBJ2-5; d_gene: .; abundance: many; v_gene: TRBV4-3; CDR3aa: CASSQVGGGETQYF; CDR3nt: TGCGCCAGCAGCCAAGTCGGGGGCGGTGAGACCCAGTACTTC
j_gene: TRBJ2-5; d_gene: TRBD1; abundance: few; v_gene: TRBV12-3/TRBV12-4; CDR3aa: CASSWSTGVETQYF; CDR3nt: TGTGCCAGCAGTTGGTCGACAGGGGTGGAGACCCAGTACTTC
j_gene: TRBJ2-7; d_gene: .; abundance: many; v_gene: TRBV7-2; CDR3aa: CASSFGPLEQYF; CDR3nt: TGTGCCAGCAGCTTTGGGCCACTCGAGCAGTACTTC
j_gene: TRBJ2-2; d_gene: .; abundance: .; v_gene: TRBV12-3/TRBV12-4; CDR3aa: CASSWAGPRSGELFF; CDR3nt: TGTGCCAGCAGTTGGGCAGGTCCACGATCCGGGGAGCTGTTTTTT
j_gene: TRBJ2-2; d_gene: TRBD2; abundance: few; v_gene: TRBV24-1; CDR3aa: CATSDRGLGNTGELFF; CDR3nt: TGTGCCACCAGTGATCGAGGACTAGGGAACACCGGGGAGCTGTTTTTT
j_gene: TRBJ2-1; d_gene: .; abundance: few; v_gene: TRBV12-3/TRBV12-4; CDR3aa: CASSSGTFKGNEQFF; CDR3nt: TGTGCCAGCAGTTCCGGGACATTTAAGGGCAATGAGCAGTTCTTC
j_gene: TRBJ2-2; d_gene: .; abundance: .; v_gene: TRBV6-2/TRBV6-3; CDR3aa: CASSYGRGRSNTGELFF; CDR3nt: TGTGCCAGCAGTTACGGTCGTGGCAGGTCAAACACCGGGGAGCTGTTTTTT
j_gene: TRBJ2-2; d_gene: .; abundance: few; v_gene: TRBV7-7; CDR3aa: CASSPSPSGTWDTGELFF; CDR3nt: TGTGCCAGCAGCCCATCCCCCAGTGGGACGTGGGACACCGGGGAGCTGTTTTTT
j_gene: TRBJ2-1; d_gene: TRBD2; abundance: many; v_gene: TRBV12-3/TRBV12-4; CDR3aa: CASNPGLAEYNEQFF; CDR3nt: TGTGCCAGCAATCCGGGACTAGCGGAGTACAATGAGCAGTTCTTC
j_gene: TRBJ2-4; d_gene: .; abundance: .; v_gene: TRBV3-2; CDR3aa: CASSQCKVDIIQYF; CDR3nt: TGTGCCAGCAGCCAATGTAAGGTCGACATTATTCAGTACTTC
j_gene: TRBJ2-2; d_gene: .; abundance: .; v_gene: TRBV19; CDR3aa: CASSFKAGELFF; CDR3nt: TGTGCCAGTAGTTTCAAGGCTGGGGAGCTGTTTTTT
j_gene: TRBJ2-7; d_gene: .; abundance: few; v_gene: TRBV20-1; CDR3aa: CSARDRLVNYEQYF; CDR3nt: TGCAGTGCTAGAGACCGACTAGTAAACTACGAGCAGTACTTC
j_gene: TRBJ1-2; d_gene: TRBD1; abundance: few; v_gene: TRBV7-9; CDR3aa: CASSPPTGGGYGYTF; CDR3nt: TGTGCCAGCAGCCCTCCGACAGGGGGAGGTTATGGCTACACCTTC
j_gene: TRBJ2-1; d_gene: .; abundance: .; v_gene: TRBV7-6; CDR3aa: CASSFLNHEQFF; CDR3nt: TGTGCCAGCAGCTTCCTCAATCATGAGCAGTTCTTC
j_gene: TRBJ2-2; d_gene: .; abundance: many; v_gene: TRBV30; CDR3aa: CAWTQMNTGELFF; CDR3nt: TGTGCCTGGACCCAGATGAACACCGGGGAGCTGTTTTTT
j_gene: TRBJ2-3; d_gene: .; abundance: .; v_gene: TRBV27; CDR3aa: CASSPPGPVTDTQYF; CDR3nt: TGTGCCAGCAGTCCCCCAGGGCCGGTCACAGATACGCAGTATTTT
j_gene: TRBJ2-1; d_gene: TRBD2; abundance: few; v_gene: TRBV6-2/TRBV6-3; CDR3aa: CASSWETSGRRNEQFF; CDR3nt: TGTGCCAGCAGTTGGGAGACTAGCGGGAGAAGGAATGAGCAGTTCTTC
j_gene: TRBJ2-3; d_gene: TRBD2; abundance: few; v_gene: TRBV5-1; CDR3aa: CANSLRQTSGSTDTQYF; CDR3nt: TGCGCCAACAGCTTGCGCCAGACTAGCGGGAGTACAGATACGCAGTATTTT
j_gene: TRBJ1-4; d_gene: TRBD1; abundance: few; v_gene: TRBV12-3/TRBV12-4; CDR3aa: CASSLTQGVPNEKLFF; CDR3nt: TGTGCCAGCAGTTTGACACAGGGGGTTCCTAATGAAAAACTGTTTTTT
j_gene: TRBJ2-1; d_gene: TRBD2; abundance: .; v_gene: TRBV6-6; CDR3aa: CASSYDWREGYNEQFF; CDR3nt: TGTGCCAGCAGTTACGACTGGCGGGAGGGGTACAATGAGCAGTTCTTC
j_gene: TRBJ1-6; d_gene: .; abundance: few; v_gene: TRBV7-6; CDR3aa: CASSQSLGRVDSPLHF; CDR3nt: TGTGCCAGCAGCCAATCCCTGGGAAGGGTTGATTCACCCCTCCACTTT
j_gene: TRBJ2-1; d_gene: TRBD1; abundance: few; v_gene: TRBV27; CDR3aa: CASSLQGEDDEQFF; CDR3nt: TGTGCCAGCAGCTTACAGGGGGAGGATGATGAGCAGTTCTTC
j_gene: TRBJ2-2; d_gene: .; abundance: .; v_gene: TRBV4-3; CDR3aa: CASSQEGLGTAGELFF; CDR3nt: TGCGCCAGCAGCCAAGAGGGACTGGGGACCGCCGGGGAGCTGTTTTTT
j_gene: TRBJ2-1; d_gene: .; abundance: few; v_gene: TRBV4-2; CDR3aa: CASSQDLYIGLQVYNEQFF; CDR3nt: TGTGCCAGCAGCCAAGATTTGTATATAGGACTCCAGGTTTACAATGAGCAGTTCTTC
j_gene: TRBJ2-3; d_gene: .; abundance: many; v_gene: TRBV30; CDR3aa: CAWKREDTQYF; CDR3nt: TGTGCCTGGAAGAGGGAAGATACGCAGTATTTT
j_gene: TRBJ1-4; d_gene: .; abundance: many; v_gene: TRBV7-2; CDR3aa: CASSLGGYNEKLFF; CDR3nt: TGTGCCAGCAGCTTAGGGGGGTATAATGAAAAACTGTTTTTT
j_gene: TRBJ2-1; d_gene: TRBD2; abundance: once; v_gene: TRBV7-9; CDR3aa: CASSRNISGRVFNEQFF; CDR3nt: TGCGCCAGCAGCCGCAATATCAGCGGGAGGGTTTTCAATGAGCAGTTCTTC